This section outlines one T cell receptor beta chain sequence together with its context. This entry comes from a study of T-cell reconstitution after alpha-beta-depleted transplantation in children. V gave up 4 bases and J gave up 1 base, with 12 bases separating them. From germline, CDR1 is SGHRS and CDR2 YFSETQ. The CDR3 runs to 15 residues. For TCRbeta, the library was prepared with unique molecular identifiers. TCRdb re-derived calls from the PCR reads in MiXCR, one entry per CDR3 protein. The profile covers 420,000 or so distinct CDR3 sequences, with about 11% appearing a single time and about 5% taken by the ten largest.

This receptor was taken from a human donor who donated a stem cell graft to a child with acute myeloid leukemia. The sample consisted of PBMCs from the stem cell graft donor, taken from the stem cell graft. The rearrangement joins TRBV5-1 to TRBJ1-5, with D possibly matching TRBD1 (5 bases). The CDR3 sequence: CASSPDPGSNQPQHF. CDR3 coding DNA: TGCGCCAGCAGCCCAGACCCAGGGAGCAATCAGCCCCAGCATTTT.